This T cell receptor beta chain was observed in a study of blood T cells in healthy people across ages. Combining a sample-barcoded 5' primer with a J-beta primer mix, a second PCR ran for roughly 6 to 12 cycles. The authors tagged each cDNA molecule using a template-switch adaptor with 12 random nucleotides. TCRdb analysed the 5' RACE reads with MiXCR anew, one entry per CDR3 protein. The repertoire holds some 1.7 million distinct CDR3 sequences, with 28% as singletons. The receptor's source is a woman aged 25 to 39 in good health. The sample was blood.

The CDR3 loop reads CATSDPDRGGSGELFF. CDR3 sequence (DNA): TGTGCCACCAGTGACCCCGACAGGGGAGGATCCGGGGAGCTGTTTTTT. This rearrangement joins TRBV24-1 to TRBJ2-2, with 8 bases fitting TRBD1. This CDR3 is built from 16 residues. J lost 6 bases, V lost 4 bases, and 9 bases had no gene match. Germline V lookup: CDR1 KGHDR, CDR2 SFDVKD.